This T cell receptor (beta chain) emerged from a study of T cell repertoires in cytomegalovirus infection. Study-level background: It was the public TCR beta signatures that indicated both CMV infection and matching HLA type.

This clonotype appeared many times. V dropped 8 bases and J dropped 2 bases, with 15 bases sitting between them. The CDR3 consists of 14 residues. CDR1 is SNHLY, CDR2 FYNNEI, per germline. TCRdb itself ran the reads through MiXCR, one entry per CDR3 protein. The sample lists about 230,000 distinct CDR3 sequences, over 20% occurring once. The TCR comes from a human donor in good health (CMV status not recorded). Some clones in this sample may be carry-over from other donors' samples. V usage is TRBV2 and J usage is TRBJ2-5, with a weak D call TRBD2 (6 bases). The sequenced sample was CD8+ T cells from PBMCs. CDR3 sequence: CASQNWDLQETQYF. DNA of the CDR3: TGTGCCAGCCAAAATTGGGACTTGCAAGAGACCCAGTACTTC.